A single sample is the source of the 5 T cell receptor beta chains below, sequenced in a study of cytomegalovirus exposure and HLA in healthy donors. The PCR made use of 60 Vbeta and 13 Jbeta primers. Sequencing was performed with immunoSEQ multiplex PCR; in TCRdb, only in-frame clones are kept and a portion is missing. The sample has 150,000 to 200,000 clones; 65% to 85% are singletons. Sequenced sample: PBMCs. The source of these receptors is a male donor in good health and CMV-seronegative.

CDR3 region: CASNPTGYTEAFF. The CDR3 DNA follows: TGTGCCAGTAATCCGACAGGGTACACTGAAGCTTTCTTT. The gene calls are TRBV19 and TRBJ1-1, with 7 bases identical to TRBD1. Germline V gene sequence: CDR1 LNHDA, CDR2 SQIVND (reference sequence). Trimming cost V 7 bases and J 3 bases; bases outside gene matches: 5. There are 13 residues in the CDR3. Drawing the rest from reference TRBV19 and TRBJ1-1, the complete variable domain is DGGITQSPKYLFRKEGQNVTLSCEQNLNHDAMYWYRQDPGQGLRLIYYSQIVNDFQKGDIAEGYSVSREKKESFPLTVTSAQKNPTAFYLCASNPTGYTEAFFGQGTRLTVV.

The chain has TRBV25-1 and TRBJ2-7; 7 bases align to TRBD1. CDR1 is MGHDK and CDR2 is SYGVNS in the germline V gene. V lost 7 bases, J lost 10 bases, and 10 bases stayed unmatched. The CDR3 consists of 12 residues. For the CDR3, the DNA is TGTGCCAGCACCCCGGGTGGGGACAGCCAGTACTTC. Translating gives CASTPGGDSQYF.

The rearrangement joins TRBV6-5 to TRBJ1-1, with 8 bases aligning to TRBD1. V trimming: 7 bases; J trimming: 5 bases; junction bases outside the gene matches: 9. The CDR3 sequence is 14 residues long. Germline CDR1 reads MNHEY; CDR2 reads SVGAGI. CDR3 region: CASIRDRRGTEAFF. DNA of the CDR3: TGTGCCAGCATACGGGACAGGAGAGGTACTGAAGCTTTCTTT.

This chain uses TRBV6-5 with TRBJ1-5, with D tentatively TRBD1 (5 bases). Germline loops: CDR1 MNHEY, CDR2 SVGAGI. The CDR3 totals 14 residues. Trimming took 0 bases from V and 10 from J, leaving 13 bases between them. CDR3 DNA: TGTGCCAGCAGTTACTCGGGCAGGGAAGGTCCCCAGCATTTT. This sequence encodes CASSYSGREGPQHF.

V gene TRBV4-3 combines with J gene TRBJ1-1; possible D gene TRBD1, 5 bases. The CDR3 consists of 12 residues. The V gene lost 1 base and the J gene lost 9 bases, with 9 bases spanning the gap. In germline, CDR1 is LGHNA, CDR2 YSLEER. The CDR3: CASSQGRGQAFF. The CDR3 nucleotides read TGCGCCAGCAGCCAAGGGAGGGGCCAAGCTTTCTTT.